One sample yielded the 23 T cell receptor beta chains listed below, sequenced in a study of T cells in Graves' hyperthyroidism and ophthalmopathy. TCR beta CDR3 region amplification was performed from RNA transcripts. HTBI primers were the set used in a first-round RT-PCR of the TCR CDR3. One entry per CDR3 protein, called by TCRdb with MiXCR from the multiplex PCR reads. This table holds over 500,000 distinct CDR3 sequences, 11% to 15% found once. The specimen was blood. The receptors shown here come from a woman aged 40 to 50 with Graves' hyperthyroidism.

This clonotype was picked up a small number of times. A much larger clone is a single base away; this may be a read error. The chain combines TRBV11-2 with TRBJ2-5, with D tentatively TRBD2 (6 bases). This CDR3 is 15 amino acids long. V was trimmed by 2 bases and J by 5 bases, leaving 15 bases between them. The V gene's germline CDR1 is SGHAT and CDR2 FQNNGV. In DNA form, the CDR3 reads TGTGCCAGCAGCTTACCCCCGGGGGTGGTCGAGACCCAGTACTTC. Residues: CASSLPPGVVETQYF. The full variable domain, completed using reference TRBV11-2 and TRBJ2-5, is EAGVAQSPRYKIIEKRQSVAFWCNPISGHATLYWYQQILGQGPKLLIQFQNNGVVDDSQLPKDRFSAERLKGVDSTLKIQPAKLEDSAVYLCASSLPPGVVETQYFGPGTRLLVL.

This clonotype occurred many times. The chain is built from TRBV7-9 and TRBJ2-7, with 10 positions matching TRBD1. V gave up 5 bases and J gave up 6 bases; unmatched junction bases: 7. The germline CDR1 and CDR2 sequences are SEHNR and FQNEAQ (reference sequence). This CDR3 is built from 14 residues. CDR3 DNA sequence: TGTGCCAGCAGCGTTTCCGGGACAGGGGTCGAGCAGTACTTC. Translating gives CASSVSGTGVEQYF.

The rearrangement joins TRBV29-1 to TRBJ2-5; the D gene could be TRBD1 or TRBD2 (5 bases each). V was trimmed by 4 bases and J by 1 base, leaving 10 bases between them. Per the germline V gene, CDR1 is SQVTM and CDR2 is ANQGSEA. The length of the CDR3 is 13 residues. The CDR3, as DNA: TGCAGCGTTGGCCTGGGGGTCCAAGAGACCCAGTACTTC. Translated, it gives CSVGLGVQETQYF.

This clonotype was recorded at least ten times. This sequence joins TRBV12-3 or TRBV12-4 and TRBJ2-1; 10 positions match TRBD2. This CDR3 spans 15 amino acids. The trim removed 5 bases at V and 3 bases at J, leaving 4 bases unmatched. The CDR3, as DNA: TGTGCCAGCAGTCCCCCTAGCGGGGGCTACAATGAGCAGTTCTTC. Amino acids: CASSPPSGGYNEQFF.

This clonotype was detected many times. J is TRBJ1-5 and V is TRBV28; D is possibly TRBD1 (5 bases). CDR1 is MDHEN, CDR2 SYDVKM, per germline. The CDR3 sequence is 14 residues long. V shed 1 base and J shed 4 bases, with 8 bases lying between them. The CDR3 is CASSLLGTNQPQHF. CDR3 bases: TGTGCCAGCAGTTTATTAGGGACGAATCAGCCCCAGCATTTT.

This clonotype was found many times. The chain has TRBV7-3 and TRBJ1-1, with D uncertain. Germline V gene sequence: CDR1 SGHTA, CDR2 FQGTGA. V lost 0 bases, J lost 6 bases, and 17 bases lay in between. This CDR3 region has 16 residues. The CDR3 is CASSLTPNPGRAEAFF. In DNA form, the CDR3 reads TGTGCCAGCAGCTTAACCCCGAATCCGGGGAGGGCTGAAGCTTTCTTT.

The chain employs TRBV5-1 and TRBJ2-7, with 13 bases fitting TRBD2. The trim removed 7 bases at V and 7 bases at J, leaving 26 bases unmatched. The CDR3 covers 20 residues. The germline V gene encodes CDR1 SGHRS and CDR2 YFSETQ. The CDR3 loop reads CASGRDSLGGRLAGGQEQYF. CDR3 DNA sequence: TGCGCCAGCGGCAGGGACTCCTTGGGGGGGCGACTAGCGGGAGGACAAGAGCAGTACTTC.

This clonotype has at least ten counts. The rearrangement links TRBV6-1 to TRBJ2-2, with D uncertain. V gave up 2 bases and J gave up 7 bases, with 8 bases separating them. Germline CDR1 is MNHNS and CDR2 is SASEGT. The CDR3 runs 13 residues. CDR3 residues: CASSERSRGELFF. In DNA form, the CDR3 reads TGTGCCAGCAGTGAAAGAAGTCGCGGGGAGCTGTTTTTT.

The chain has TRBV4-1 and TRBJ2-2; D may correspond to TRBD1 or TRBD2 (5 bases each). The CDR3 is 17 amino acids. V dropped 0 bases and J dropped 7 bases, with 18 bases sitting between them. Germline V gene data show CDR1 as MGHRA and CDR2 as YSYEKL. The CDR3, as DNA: TGCGCCAGCAGCCAAGACTGGGGGTCAGGACCACGCGGGGAGCTGTTTTTT. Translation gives CASSQDWGSGPRGELFF.

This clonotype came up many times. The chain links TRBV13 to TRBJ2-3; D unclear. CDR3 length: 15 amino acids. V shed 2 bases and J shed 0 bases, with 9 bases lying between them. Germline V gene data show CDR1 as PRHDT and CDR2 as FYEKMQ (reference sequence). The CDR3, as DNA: TGTGCCAGCAGCTTATGGACGGCTAGCACAGATACGCAGTATTTT. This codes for CASSLWTASTDTQYF.

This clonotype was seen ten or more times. DNA of the CDR3: TGTGCCAGCAGCCATTACGGACGAGGAGGGACAGATACGCAGTATTTT. This gives the protein CASSHYGRGGTDTQYF. The rearrangement joins TRBV7-8 to TRBJ2-3; a possible D gene is TRBD2 (6 bases). V lost 5 bases, J lost 3 bases, and 18 bases lay in between. This CDR3 contains 16 residues. CDR1 is SGHVS, CDR2 FQNEAQ, per germline.

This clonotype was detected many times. In DNA form, the CDR3 reads TGTGCCAGCAGCTTAGGTCCCAGTTCCCTTGGGGAGACCCAGTACTTC. Translated: CASSLGPSSLGETQYF. The chain uses TRBV7-8 and TRBJ2-5; no reliable D call. The V gene's germline CDR1 is SGHVS and CDR2 FQNEAQ. This CDR3 has 16 residues. With 1 base removed from V and 5 bases from J, the gap between germline ends came to 17 bases. The full variable domain, with the rest looked up from reference TRBV7-8 and TRBJ2-5, is GAGVSQSPRYKVAKRGQDVALRCDPISGHVSLFWYQQALGQGPEFLTYFQNEAQLDKSGLPSDRFFAERPEGSVSTLKIQRTQQEDSAVYLCASSLGPSSLGETQYFGPGTRLLVL.

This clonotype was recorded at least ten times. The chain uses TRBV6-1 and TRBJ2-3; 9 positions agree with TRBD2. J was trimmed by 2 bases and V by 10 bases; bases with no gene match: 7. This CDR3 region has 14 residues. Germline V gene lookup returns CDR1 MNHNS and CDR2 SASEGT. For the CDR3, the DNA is TGTGCCAACAGACTAGCGGCCTCCACAGATACGCAGTATTTT. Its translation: CANRLAASTDTQYF.

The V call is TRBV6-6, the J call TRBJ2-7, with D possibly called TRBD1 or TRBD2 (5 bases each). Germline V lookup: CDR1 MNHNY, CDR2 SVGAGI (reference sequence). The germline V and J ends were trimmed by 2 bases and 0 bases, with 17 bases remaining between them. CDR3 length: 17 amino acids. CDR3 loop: CASSYTRDLLNSYEQYF. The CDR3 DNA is TGTGCCAGCAGTTACACAAGGGACCTGCTTAACTCCTACGAGCAGTACTTC.

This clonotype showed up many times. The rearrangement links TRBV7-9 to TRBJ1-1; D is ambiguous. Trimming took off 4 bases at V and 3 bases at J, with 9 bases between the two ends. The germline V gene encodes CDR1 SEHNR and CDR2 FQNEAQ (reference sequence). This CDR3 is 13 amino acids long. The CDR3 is CASSSPPDTEAFF. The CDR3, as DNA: TGTGCCAGCAGCTCCCCGCCGGACACTGAAGCTTTCTTT. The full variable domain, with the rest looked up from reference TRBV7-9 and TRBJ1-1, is DTGVSQNPRHKITKRGQNVTFRCDPISEHNRLYWYRQTLGQGPEFLTYFQNEAQLEKSRLLSDRFSAERPKGSFSTLEIQRTEQGDSAMYLCASSSPPDTEAFFGQGTRLTVV.

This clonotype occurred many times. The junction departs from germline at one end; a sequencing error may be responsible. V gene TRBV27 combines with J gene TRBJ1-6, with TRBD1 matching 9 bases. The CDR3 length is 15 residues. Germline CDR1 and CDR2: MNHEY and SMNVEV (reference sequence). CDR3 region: CASRLGTGYNSPLHF. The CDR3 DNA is TGTGCCAGCCGTTTGGGGACAGGGTATAATTCACCCCTCCACTTT.

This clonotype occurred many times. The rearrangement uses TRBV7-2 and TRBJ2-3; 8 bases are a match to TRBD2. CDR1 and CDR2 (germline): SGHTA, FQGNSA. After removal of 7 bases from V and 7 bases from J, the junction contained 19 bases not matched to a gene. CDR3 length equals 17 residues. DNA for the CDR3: TGTGCCAGCACCGCTGGGCTAGCGGGTCCTTGGGTAAATACGCAGTATTTT. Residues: CASTAGLAGPWVNTQYF.

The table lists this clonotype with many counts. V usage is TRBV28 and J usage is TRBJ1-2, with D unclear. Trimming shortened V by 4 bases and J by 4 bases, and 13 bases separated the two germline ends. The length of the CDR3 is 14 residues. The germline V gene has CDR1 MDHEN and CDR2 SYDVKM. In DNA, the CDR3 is TGTGCCAGCAGTTCTGCTGAGATTCCCTATGGCTACACCTTC. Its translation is CASSSAEIPYGYTF.

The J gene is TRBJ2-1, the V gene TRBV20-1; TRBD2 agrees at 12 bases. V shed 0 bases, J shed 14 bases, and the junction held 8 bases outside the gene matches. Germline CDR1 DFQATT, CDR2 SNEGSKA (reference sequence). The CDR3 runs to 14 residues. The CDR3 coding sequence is TGCAGTGCTAGAGAGAGACTAGCGGGAGTCCGAGAGTTCTTC. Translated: CSARERLAGVREFF.

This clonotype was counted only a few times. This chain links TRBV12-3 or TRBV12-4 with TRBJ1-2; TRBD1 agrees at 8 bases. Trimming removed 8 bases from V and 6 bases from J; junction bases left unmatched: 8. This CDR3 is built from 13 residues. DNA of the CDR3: TGTGCCAGCCGGAGGACAGGGAAGGATGGCTACACCTTC. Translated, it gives CASRRTGKDGYTF.

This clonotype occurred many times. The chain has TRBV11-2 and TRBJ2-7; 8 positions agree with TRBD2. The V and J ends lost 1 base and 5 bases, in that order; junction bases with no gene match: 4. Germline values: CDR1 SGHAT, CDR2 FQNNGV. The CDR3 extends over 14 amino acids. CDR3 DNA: TGTGCCAGCAGCTTAGGACTAGCGATCCACGAGCAGTACTTC. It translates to CASSLGLAIHEQYF.

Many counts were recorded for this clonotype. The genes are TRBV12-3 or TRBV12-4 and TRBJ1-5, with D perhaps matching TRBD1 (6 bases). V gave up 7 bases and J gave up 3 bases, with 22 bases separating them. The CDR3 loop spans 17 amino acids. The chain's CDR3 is CASIPTGIGTHNQPQHF. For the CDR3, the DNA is TGTGCCAGCATCCCCACAGGGATTGGGACGCACAATCAGCCCCAGCATTTT.

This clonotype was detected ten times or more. CDR3 protein: CASSTLPDHNLAKNIQYF. The CDR3 DNA reads as TGTGCCAGCAGTACACTCCCTGATCATAACCTAGCCAAAAACATTCAGTACTTC. The genes are TRBV28 and TRBJ2-4; D is unclear. There are 18 residues in the CDR3. Looked up from germline, CDR1 is MDHEN and CDR2 is SYDVKM. Between the trimmed V and J ends, which lost 5 bases and 0 bases, there was a span of 20 bases.